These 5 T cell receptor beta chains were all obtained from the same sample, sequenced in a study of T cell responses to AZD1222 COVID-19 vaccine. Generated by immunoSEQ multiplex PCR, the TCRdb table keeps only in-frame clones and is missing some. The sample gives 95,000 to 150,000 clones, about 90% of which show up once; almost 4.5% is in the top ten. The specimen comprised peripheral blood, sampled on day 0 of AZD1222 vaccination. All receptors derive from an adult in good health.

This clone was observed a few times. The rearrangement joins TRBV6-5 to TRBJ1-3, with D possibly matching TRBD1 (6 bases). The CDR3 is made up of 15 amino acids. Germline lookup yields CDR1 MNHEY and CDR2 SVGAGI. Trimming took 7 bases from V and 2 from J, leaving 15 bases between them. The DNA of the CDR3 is TGTGCCAGCATGGGGGGGCCGGCGGCTGGAAACACCATATATTTT. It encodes CASMGGPAAGNTIYF.

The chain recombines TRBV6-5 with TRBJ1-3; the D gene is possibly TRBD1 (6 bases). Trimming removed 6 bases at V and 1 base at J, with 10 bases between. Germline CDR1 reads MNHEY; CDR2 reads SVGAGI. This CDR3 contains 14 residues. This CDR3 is CASRTGWSGNTIYF. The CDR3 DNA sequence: TGTGCCAGCAGAACAGGGTGGTCTGGAAACACCATATATTTT.

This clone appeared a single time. CDR3 nucleotide sequence: TGCGCCAGCAGTGAGTCGGCGGTTGACTATGGCTACACCTTC. Translating it yields CASSESAVDYGYTF. V usage is TRBV10-2 and J usage is TRBJ1-2; D ambiguous. The germline V and J ends were trimmed by 0 bases and 3 bases, with 8 bases remaining between them. The CDR3 covers 14 residues. Germline CDR1 WSHSY, CDR2 SAAADI.

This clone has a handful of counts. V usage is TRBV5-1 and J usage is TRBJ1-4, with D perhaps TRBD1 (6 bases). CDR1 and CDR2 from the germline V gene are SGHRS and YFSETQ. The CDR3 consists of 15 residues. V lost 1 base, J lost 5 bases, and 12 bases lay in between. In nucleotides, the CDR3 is TGCGCCAGCAGCTTGTCGGGGGCCCCGAATGAAAAACTGTTTTTT. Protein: CASSLSGAPNEKLFF.

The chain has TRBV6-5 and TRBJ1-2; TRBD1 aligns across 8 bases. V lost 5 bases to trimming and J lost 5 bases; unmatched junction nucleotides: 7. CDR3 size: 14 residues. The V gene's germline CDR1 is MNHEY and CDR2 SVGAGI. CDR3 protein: CASSQDRDLYGYTF. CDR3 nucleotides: TGTGCCAGCAGTCAGGACAGGGATCTGTATGGCTACACCTTC.